The 12 T cell receptor beta chains below all came from one sample that was sequenced in a study of T cells in Graves' hyperthyroidism and ophthalmopathy. Amplified regions were TCR beta CDR3 sequences from RNA transcripts. Using the HTBI primer set, a first-round RT-PCR was run on the TCR CDR3. TCRdb re-called the multiplex PCR reads with MiXCR, one entry per CDR3 protein. The profile shows 500,000 to 600,000 distinct CDR3 sequences, 16% of them singletons. The source material was blood. The receptors were sampled from a woman in her late teens or twenties with Graves' hyperthyroidism.

The V gene is TRBV7-2, the J gene TRBJ2-5; TRBD2 matches 15 bases. The V gene end was trimmed by 7 bases and the J gene end by 11 bases; junction bases not matched to a gene: 2. Germline V CDR1 and CDR2: SGHTA, FQGNSA. CDR3 length equals 12 residues. The CDR3 sequence is CASKGLAGGQYF. The CDR3 DNA is TGTGCCAGCAAGGGACTAGCGGGAGGTCAGTACTTC.

This clonotype has at least ten counts. The chain uses TRBV6-2 or TRBV6-3 and TRBJ1-2; no clear D. V was trimmed by 2 bases and J by 7 bases, leaving 14 bases between them. Germline values: CDR1 MNHEY, CDR2 SVGEGT. The CDR3 has 14 residues. The CDR3 region has the DNA TGTGCCAGCAGTTACATGGAGGTGAGGTCTGGCTACACCTTC. This gives the protein CASSYMEVRSGYTF.

This clonotype was counted at least ten times. The J gene is TRBJ2-7, the V gene TRBV6-1, with TRBD2 matching over 9 bases. Looked up from germline, CDR1 is MNHNS and CDR2 is SASEGT. J lost 2 bases, V lost 3 bases, and 2 bases had no gene match. The CDR3 is 14 amino acids. CDR3 loop: CASSDSGGPYEQYF. CDR3 nucleotide sequence: TGTGCCAGCAGTGATAGCGGGGGCCCCTACGAGCAGTACTTC.

Ten or more counts support this clonotype. The CDR3 coding sequence is TGTGCCACCAGTGAAAGGGCCGAGGGAGATACGCAGTATTTT. This encodes CATSERAEGDTQYF. The chain couples TRBV24-1 to TRBJ2-3; weak D call: TRBD2 (5 bases). This CDR3 is built from 14 residues. Germline V gene lookup returns CDR1 KGHDR and CDR2 SFDVKD. V gave up 4 bases and J gave up 5 bases, with 12 bases separating them.

The chain combines TRBV5-1 with TRBJ2-1, with a possible D match to TRBD2 (5 bases). This CDR3 comprises 16 residues. Germline CDR1 is SGHRS and CDR2 is YFSETQ. Trimming shortened V by 5 bases and J by 0 bases, and 15 bases separated the two germline ends. This CDR3 is CASRHPRGSSYNEQFF. The CDR3 DNA follows: TGCGCCAGCAGACACCCACGGGGAAGCTCCTACAATGAGCAGTTCTTC.

There are many counts of this clonotype. The chain carries TRBV15 and TRBJ2-7; a possible D gene is TRBD2 (6 bases). V lost 5 bases and J lost 0, with 20 bases in between. CDR3 length: 17 residues. The germline V gene has CDR1 LNHNV and CDR2 YYDKDF (reference sequence). CDR3 DNA: TGTGCCACCAGCCGGTCTCGCGCGGAGGGTCTCTCCTACGAGCAGTACTTC. Amino acid sequence: CATSRSRAEGLSYEQYF.

There are many counts of this clonotype. V usage is TRBV20-1 and J usage is TRBJ2-7, with 11 bases matching TRBD2. V shed 1 base, J shed 0 bases, and the junction held 8 bases outside the gene matches. Germline CDR1 DFQATT, CDR2 SNEGSKA (reference sequence). This CDR3 contains 17 residues. The CDR3 protein is CSARVAGGPQSSYEQYF. CDR3 DNA sequence: TGCAGTGCTAGAGTAGCGGGAGGGCCCCAAAGCTCCTACGAGCAGTACTTC.

Of note for this clonotype: A much larger clonotype is one base distant, so this may be a read error. V usage is TRBV6-2 or TRBV6-3 and J usage is TRBJ1-1, with D possibly matching TRBD1 (6 bases). Germline V gene lookup returns CDR1 MNHEY and CDR2 SVGEGT. The CDR3 is 16 residues long. CDR3 sequence (DNA): TGTGCCAGCAGTTACGGGTGGACAGCTACGAACACTGGAGCTTTCTTT. It encodes CASSYGWTATNTGAFF.

This clonotype has a count of ten or more. The rearrangement joins TRBV11-3 to TRBJ2-1; the D is unclear. The CDR3 contains 14 residues. The V end was cut by 10 bases, the J end by 4 bases, with 17 bases between. Per germline, CDR1 SGHNT and CDR2 YENEEA. CDR3 sequence reads: CATKGLPPYNEQFF. For the CDR3, the DNA is TGTGCCACCAAAGGTCTCCCACCTTACAATGAGCAGTTCTTC.

This clonotype came up many times. This chain connects TRBV3-1 to TRBJ2-7; D might be TRBD2 (6 bases). Germline V gives CDR1 LGHDT, CDR2 YNNKEL (reference sequence). Trimming stripped 0 bases from V and 6 bases from J, with 15 bases between. The CDR3 totals 15 residues. CDR3 sequence: CASSQDHPTEGEQYF. In DNA form, the CDR3 reads TGTGCCAGCAGCCAAGATCACCCCACGGAGGGCGAGCAGTACTTC.

This clonotype appeared many times. This chain links TRBV7-2 with TRBJ2-7; 8 bases align to TRBD1. Germline trimming cut 5 bases from V and 2 bases from J; bases unmatched to any gene: 5. The CDR3 extends over 14 amino acids. Germline CDR1 reads SGHTA; CDR2 reads FQGNSA. CDR3 sequence (DNA): TGTGCCAGCAGCCCTAGACAGGGGACCTACGAGCAGTACTTC. As protein: CASSPRQGTYEQYF.

There are a few counts of this clonotype. The chain has TRBV30 and TRBJ2-7; 7 bases match TRBD1. The CDR3 runs to 13 residues. Trimming at V came to 0 bases and at J to 9 bases, leaving 8 bases not matched to a gene. The germline CDR1 and CDR2 sequences are GTSNPN and SVGIG (reference sequence). CDR3 residues: CAWSVDSRTGQYF. CDR3 bases: TGTGCCTGGAGTGTAGATTCCCGGACAGGGCAGTACTTC.